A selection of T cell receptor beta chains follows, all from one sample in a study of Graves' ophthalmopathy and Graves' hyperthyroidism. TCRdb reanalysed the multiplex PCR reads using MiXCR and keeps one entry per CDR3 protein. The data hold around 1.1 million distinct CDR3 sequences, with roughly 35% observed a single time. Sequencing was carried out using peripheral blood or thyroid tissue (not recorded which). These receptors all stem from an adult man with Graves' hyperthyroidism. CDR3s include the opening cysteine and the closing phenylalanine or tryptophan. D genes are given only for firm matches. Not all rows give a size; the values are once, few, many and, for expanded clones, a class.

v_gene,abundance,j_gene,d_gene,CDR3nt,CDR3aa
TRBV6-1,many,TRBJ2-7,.,TGTGCCAGCAGTGAGAGTCAGGGGATCCAGCAGTACTTC,CASSESQGIQQYF
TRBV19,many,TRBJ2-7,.,TGTGCCAGTAGTAAAAGCAGCGGTCTCTACGAGCAGTACTTC,CASSKSSGLYEQYF
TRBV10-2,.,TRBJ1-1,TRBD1,TGCGCCAGCAGTGAGGACAGGGCCCCAGGAGAAGCTTTCTTT,CASSEDRAPGEAFF
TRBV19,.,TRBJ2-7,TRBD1,TGTGCCAGTAGTACCCAACAGGGGCACCACGAGCAGTACTTC,CASSTQQGHHEQYF
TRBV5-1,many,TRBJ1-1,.,TGCGCCAGCAGCCTGACGGGCGGGCTGAACACTGAAGCTTTCTTT,CASSLTGGLNTEAFF
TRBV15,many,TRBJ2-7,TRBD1,TGTGCCACCGGCCGGGACAGGGCCGGCGAGCAGTACTTC,CATGRDRAGEQYF
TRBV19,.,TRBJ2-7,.,TGTGCCAGTAGTTGGGGCGCAGGAGGATCCTACGAGCAGTACTTC,CASSWGAGGSYEQYF
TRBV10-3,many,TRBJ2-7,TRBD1,TGTGCCATCAGTGAGTCTTGGACAGGGGGAGGGGGGTCTTCCTACGAGCAGTACTTC,CAISESWTGGGGSSYEQYF
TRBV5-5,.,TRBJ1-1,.,TGTGCCAGCAGCTTGTATAATGGGTTCGGCGCTGAAGCTTTCTTT,CASSLYNGFGAEAFF
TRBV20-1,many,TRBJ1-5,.,TGCAGTGCTAGAGTGAGCAAGGGGCGCGGGCAGCCCCAGCATTTT,CSARVSKGRGQPQHF
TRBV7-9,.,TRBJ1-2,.,TGTGCCAGCAGCTCCCGGGAGGGGGGGGGCGCTGTCTATGGCTACACCTTC,CASSSREGGGAVYGYTF
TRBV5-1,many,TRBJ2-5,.,TGCGCCAGCCGCATTGGAGGGGCTGAGGAGACCCAGTACTTC,CASRIGGAEETQYF
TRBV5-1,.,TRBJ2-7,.,TGCGCCAGCAGCTTGGGAGGCAGGGTGGGGATCTACGAGCAGTACTTC,CASSLGGRVGIYEQYF
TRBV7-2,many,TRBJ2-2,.,TGTGCCAGCAGCTTTCCCATGAACACCGGGGAGCTGTTTTTT,CASSFPMNTGELFF
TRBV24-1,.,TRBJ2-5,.,TGTGCCACCAGTGATCGTCCGGGAGTGATGGAGACCCAGTACTTC,CATSDRPGVMETQYF
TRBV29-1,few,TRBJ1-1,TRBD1,TGCAGCGCTACCCGGGACAGGGACACTGAAGCTTTCTTT,CSATRDRDTEAFF
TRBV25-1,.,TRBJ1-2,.,TGTGCCAGCAGTGCCTCTAGACAGAACTATGGCTACACCTTC,CASSASRQNYGYTF
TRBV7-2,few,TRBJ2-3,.,TGTGCCAGCAGCTTTCGGGACCCCACAGATACGCAGTATTTT,CASSFRDPTDTQYF
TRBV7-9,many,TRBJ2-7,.,TGTGCCAGCAGCTTAGTGATACACGAGCAGTACTTC,CASSLVIHEQYF
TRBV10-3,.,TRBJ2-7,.,TGTGCCAGCAGCCTACCTACGGAGACCTACGAGCAGTACTTC,CASSLPTETYEQYF
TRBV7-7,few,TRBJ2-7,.,TGTGCCAGCAGCACCGGGGCTTCCTACGAGCAGTACTTC,CASSTGASYEQYF
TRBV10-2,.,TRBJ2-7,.,TGCGCCAGCAGTGAGTGGGCAGGGTGGAACTACGAGCAGTACTTC,CASSEWAGWNYEQYF
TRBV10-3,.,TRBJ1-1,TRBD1,TGTGCCATGACCAGGGACAGCCTGAACACTGAAGCTTTCTTT,CAMTRDSLNTEAFF
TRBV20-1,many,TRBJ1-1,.,TGCAGTGCTAGAGTTGGGCTGAACACTGAAGCTTTCTTT,CSARVGLNTEAFF
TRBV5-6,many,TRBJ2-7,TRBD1,TGTGCCAGCAGTATGGCGGGACAGGGATACTACGAGCAGTACTTC,CASSMAGQGYYEQYF
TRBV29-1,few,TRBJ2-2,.,TGCAGCGTTGCCCAGGCCAACACCGGGGAGCTGTTTTTT,CSVAQANTGELFF
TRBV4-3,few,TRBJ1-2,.,TGCGCCAGCCAAGACGGATTAGCTAACTATGGCTACACCTTC,CASQDGLANYGYTF
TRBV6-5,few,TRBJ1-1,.,TGTGCCAGCAGTGCCTTACAGGGTGGCAGCACTGAAGCTTTCTTT,CASSALQGGSTEAFF
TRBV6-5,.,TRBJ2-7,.,TGTGCCAGCAGAATGGGAAATTTCTACGAGCAGTACTTC,CASRMGNFYEQYF
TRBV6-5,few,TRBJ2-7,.,TGTGCCAGCAGTTACCGGGGACCACGGGACAAAGAGGAGTACTTC,CASSYRGPRDKEEYF
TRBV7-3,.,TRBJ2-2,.,TGTGCCAGCAGCTTGAATCCAACCAGAGGCACCGGGGAGCTGTTTTTT,CASSLNPTRGTGELFF
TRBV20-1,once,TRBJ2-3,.,TGCAGTGCTAGGGGCCACGGGGCAGACACCCTCACAGATACGCAGTATTTT,CSARGHGADTLTDTQYF
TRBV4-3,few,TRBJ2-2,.,TGCGCCAGCAGCCAAGGGTTGGGGACGAACACCGGGGAGCTGTTTTTT,CASSQGLGTNTGELFF
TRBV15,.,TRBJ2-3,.,TGTGCCACCAGGTTCGGGGGCCAGGGAGATACGCAGTATTTT,CATRFGGQGDTQYF
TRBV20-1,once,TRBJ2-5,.,TGCAGTGCTAGCCCGACAGGAAGAGAGACCCAGTACTTC,CSASPTGRETQYF
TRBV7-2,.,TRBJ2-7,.,TGTGCCAGCAGCCCAGATAGCGGCCTAGCGCAACTCTACGAGCAGTACTTC,CASSPDSGLAQLYEQYF
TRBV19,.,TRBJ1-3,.,TGTGCCAGTATGGATCTCAGGGGATTTGGAAACACCATATATTTT,CASMDLRGFGNTIYF
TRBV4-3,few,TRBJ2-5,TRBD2,TGCGCCAGCAGCCAAGATGGTACTAGCGGGAGCTATCAAGAGACCCAGTACTTC,CASSQDGTSGSYQETQYF
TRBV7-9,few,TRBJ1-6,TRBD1,TGTGCCAGCAGAAGCCCCCAGGGGGCCGATAATTCACCCCTCCACTTT,CASRSPQGADNSPLHF
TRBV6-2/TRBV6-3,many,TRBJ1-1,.,TGTGCCAGCAGTTACAATGAAGCTTTCTTT,CASSYNEAFF
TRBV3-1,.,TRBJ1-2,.,TGTGCCAGCAGCCTTCACGTGGTTGACGGCTACACCTTC,CASSLHVVDGYTF
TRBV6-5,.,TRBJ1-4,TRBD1,TGTGCCAGCAGCCGAAACCGGGACAGTTGGGAAAAACTGTTTTTT,CASSRNRDSWEKLFF
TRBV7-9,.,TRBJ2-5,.,TGTGCCAGCAGCAACCAGGGACAAGAGACCCAGTACTTC,CASSNQGQETQYF
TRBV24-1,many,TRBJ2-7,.,TGTGCCACCAGTGATAATGGCTACGAGCAGTACTTC,CATSDNGYEQYF
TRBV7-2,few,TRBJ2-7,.,TGCGCCAGCAGCCATAACAACTACGAGCAGTACTTC,CASSHNNYEQYF
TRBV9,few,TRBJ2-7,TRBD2,TGTGCCAGCAGCGTAGGGCTAGCGGATTCCTACGAGCAGTACTTC,CASSVGLADSYEQYF
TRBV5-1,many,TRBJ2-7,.,TGCGCCAGCAGCTTGGATGGCCTAGCGATGGTTCTCCACGAGCAGTACTTC,CASSLDGLAMVLHEQYF
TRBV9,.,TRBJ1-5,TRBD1,TGTGCCATCAGTGAGTCGGGGACAGGTTCCGGCGGCCAGCCCCAGCATTTT,CAISESGTGSGGQPQHF
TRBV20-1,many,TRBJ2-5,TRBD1,TGCAGTGCTAGGGGACAGCAAGAGACCCAGTACTTC,CSARGQQETQYF
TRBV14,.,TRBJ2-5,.,TGTGCCAGCAGCCAAGATAGAGTAGCGTTAGAGACCCAGTACTTC,CASSQDRVALETQYF
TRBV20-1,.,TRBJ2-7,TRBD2,TGCAGCGTAGCGGCGGGAGGGACCTACGAGCAGTACTTC,CSVAAGGTYEQYF
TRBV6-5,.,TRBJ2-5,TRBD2,TGTGCCAGCAGTTACCTAGCCGGGGCTAGCGGGAGTCGGGAGACCCAGTACTTC,CASSYLAGASGSRETQYF
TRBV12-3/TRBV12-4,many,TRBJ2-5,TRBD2,TGTGCCAGCAGTCCGGAACTAGCGGGAAACCAAGAGACCCAGTACTTC,CASSPELAGNQETQYF